A selection of T cell receptor beta chains follows, all from one sample in a study of cytomegalovirus exposure and HLA in healthy donors. The table came from immunoSEQ multiplex PCR; TCRdb's copy has only in-frame clones and leaves some out. Of roughly 200,000 clones in the sample, about 81% are singletons; the top ten hold about 1.2%. The specimen sequenced was PBMCs. The receptors were gathered from a woman in her twenties or thirties in good health and CMV-seronegative. The CDR3 runs from the conserved cysteine through the conserved F or W. The D gene is left open where the match is weak. Only part of the rows carry a size: once, few, many, or a class if the clone is expanded.

v_call	d_call	j_call	clone_size	cdr3_aa	cdr3_nt
TRBV28	NA	TRBJ2-7	NA	CASIPGWQGTGEQYF	TGTGCCAGCATCCCGGGGTGGCAGGGGACCGGCGAGCAGTACTTC
TRBV6-1	NA	TRBJ2-7	NA	CASNDPGLYEQYF	TGTGCCAGCAACGATCCGGGTCTCTACGAGCAGTACTTC
TRBV30	NA	TRBJ2-3	NA	CAWRNIATDTQYF	TGTGCCTGGAGAAATATAGCTACAGATACGCAGTATTTT
TRBV10-3	NA	TRBJ2-7	NA	CAISDRVRNEQYF	TGTGCCATCAGTGACAGGGTTAGGAACGAGCAGTACTTC
TRBV7-9	NA	TRBJ1-2	few	CASSLDRGGWDF	TGTGCCAGCAGCTTAGATCGAGGGGGATGGGACTTC
TRBV14	TRBD1	TRBJ1-2	NA	CASSSQGPYGYTF	TGTGCCAGCAGCTCACAGGGGCCTTATGGCTACACCTTC
TRBV29-1	NA	TRBJ1-3	NA	CSVEAPGLGNTIYF	TGCAGCGTTGAAGCCCCAGGTCTGGGAAACACCATATATTTT
TRBV5-4	TRBD1	TRBJ1-4	NA	CASSFRTGGPNEKLFF	TGTGCCAGCAGCTTTAGGACAGGGGGCCCCAATGAAAAACTGTTTTTT
TRBV6-1	TRBD1	TRBJ1-1	NA	CASETGAIEAFF	TGTGCCAGCGAGACAGGGGCCATTGAAGCTTTCTTT
TRBV11-3	NA	TRBJ2-2	NA	CASSLYRDTGELFF	TGTGCCAGCAGTCTATACAGGGACACCGGGGAGCTGTTTTTT
TRBV7-2	NA	TRBJ2-5	NA	CASSLGGGETQYF	TGTGCCAGCAGCTTGGGAGGGGGAGAGACCCAGTACTTC
TRBV5-6	NA	TRBJ2-6	NA	CASSDPTGPTGANVLTF	TGTGCCAGCAGTGATCCGACAGGTCCTACTGGGGCCAACGTCCTGACTTTC
TRBV13	TRBD2	TRBJ2-3	NA	CASSRRAGGMGPTDTQYF	TGTGCCAGCAGCCGGCGGGCGGGGGGAATGGGGCCTACAGATACGCAGTATTTT
TRBV5-6	TRBD2	TRBJ2-3	NA	CASSFVALAGADTQYF	TGTGCCAGCAGCTTTGTAGCGCTAGCGGGAGCCGATACGCAGTATTTT
TRBV19	NA	TRBJ1-5	NA	CASSPLLSGNQPQHF	TGTGCCAGTAGTCCACTATTGTCGGGCAATCAGCCCCAGCATTTT
TRBV25-1	NA	TRBJ1-2	few	CASKNTNMDGYTF	TGTGCCAGCAAGAACACCAACATGGATGGCTACACCTTC
TRBV10-2	NA	TRBJ2-1	NA	CASSVQDEQFF	TGCGCCAGCAGTGTACAGGATGAGCAGTTCTTC
TRBV7-9	TRBD1	TRBJ1-2	once	CASSLRQGFRDGYTF	TGTGCCAGCAGCTTGAGACAGGGGTTTCGTGATGGCTACACCTTC
TRBV10-1	TRBD2	TRBJ2-7	NA	CASSDGGSGRGYEQYF	TGCGCCAGCAGTGATGGAGGGAGCGGGAGAGGTTACGAGCAGTACTTC
TRBV6-5	NA	TRBJ2-3	NA	CASSYYSGVLTQYF	TGTGCCAGCAGTTACTATTCGGGAGTGCTTACGCAGTATTTT
TRBV19	TRBD1	TRBJ2-2	NA	CASSIVDRETGELFF	TGTGCCAGTAGTATAGTAGACAGGGAAACCGGGGAGCTGTTTTTT
TRBV15	NA	TRBJ2-2	NA	CATSILGGLNTGELFF	TGTGCCACCAGCATCCTCGGAGGACTCAACACCGGGGAGCTGTTTTTT
TRBV30	TRBD1	TRBJ1-2	NA	CAWKLWTGGSHGYTF	TGTGCCTGGAAGCTTTGGACAGGGGGCTCTCATGGCTACACCTTC
TRBV11-2	TRBD2	TRBJ2-7	NA	CASSRRLAGYYEQYF	TGTGCCAGCAGCAGACGACTAGCGGGGTATTACGAGCAGTACTTC
TRBV25-1	NA	TRBJ1-2	NA	CASSDRRLLGGYTF	TGTGCCAGCAGTGATCGACGGTTACTAGGGGGCTACACCTTC
TRBV27	TRBD2	TRBJ2-1	NA	CATWTSGNWDEQFF	TGTGCCACCTGGACTAGCGGGAACTGGGATGAGCAGTTCTTC
TRBV7-8	NA	TRBJ2-7	NA	CATGRAVYEQYF	TGTGCGACGGGCAGGGCGGTTTACGAGCAGTACTTC
TRBV18	TRBD1	TRBJ2-7	once	CASSRRDRGQIYEQYF	TGTGCCAGCTCACGCCGGGACAGGGGGCAGATCTACGAGCAGTACTTC
TRBV7-9	NA	TRBJ2-7	NA	CASSPRASYEQYF	TGTGCCAGCAGCCCCAGGGCGTCCTACGAGCAGTACTTC
TRBV28	NA	TRBJ1-5	once	CASSLNQPQHF	TGTGCCAGCAGTCTCAATCAGCCCCAGCATTTT
TRBV5-1	TRBD1	TRBJ2-7	NA	CASSLATGTGSYEQYF	TGCGCCAGCAGCTTGGCTACTGGGACAGGGTCCTACGAGCAGTACTTC
TRBV9	TRBD2	TRBJ2-5	NA	CASSPGLAGEGETQYF	TGTGCCAGCAGCCCAGGACTAGCGGGAGAGGGTGAGACCCAGTACTTC
TRBV18	TRBD1	TRBJ2-2	few	CASSSGQGATGELFF	TGTGCCAGCTCATCCGGACAGGGGGCTACCGGGGAGCTGTTTTTT
TRBV5-4	TRBD2	TRBJ2-3	few	CASSQTGSGKLTF	TGTGCCAGCAGCCAGACGGGTAGCGGGAAGCTCACCTTT
TRBV14	TRBD1	TRBJ1-1	NA	CASSHGSLDRFEAFF	TGTGCCAGCAGCCATGGGTCTTTGGACAGGTTTGAAGCTTTCTTT
TRBV5-6	NA	TRBJ1-5	NA	CASSFRGTNQPQHF	TGTGCCAGCAGCTTTAGGGGCACAAATCAGCCCCAGCATTTT
TRBV30	NA	TRBJ2-5	NA	CAWSVRETQYF	TGTGCCTGGAGTGTTCGGGAGACCCAGTACTTC
TRBV28	TRBD2	TRBJ2-1	NA	CATTLSGGGYNEQFF	TGTGCCACCACCCTCTCCGGGGGGGGTTACAATGAGCAGTTCTTC
TRBV6-6	TRBD1	TRBJ1-6	NA	CASTQTGGNSPLHF	TGTGCCAGCACCCAGACAGGGGGAAATTCACCCCTCCACTTT
TRBV7-2	TRBD2	TRBJ2-3	NA	CASSFRSGRAGDTQYF	TGTGCCAGCAGCTTTCGGAGCGGGAGGGCGGGGGATACGCAGTATTTT
TRBV6-5	TRBD1	TRBJ2-3	NA	CASSYSTGGLSDTQYF	TGTGCCAGCAGTTACTCGACAGGGGGCCTATCCGATACGCAGTATTTT
TRBV6-6	NA	TRBJ2-3	NA	CASSGKGLSTDTQYF	TGTGCCAGCAGTGGAAAGGGACTTAGCACAGATACGCAGTATTTT
TRBV27	NA	TRBJ1-6	few	CASSFGQGLPDSPLHF	TGTGCCAGCAGTTTTGGGCAGGGTTTGCCCGACTCACCCCTCCACTTT
TRBV28	NA	TRBJ2-7	NA	CASKRGGSYEQYF	TGTGCCAGCAAGAGGGGGGGCTCCTACGAGCAGTACTTC
TRBV6-5	TRBD1	TRBJ1-1	once	CASTTPTGSRTEAFF	TGTGCCAGCACCACCCCGACAGGGTCAAGAACTGAAGCTTTCTTT
TRBV5-4	NA	TRBJ2-3	NA	CASSSNTDTQYF	TGTGCCAGCAGCTCAAACACAGATACGCAGTATTTT
TRBV14	NA	TRBJ2-2	NA	CASSQDRGRGTGELFF	TGTGCCAGCAGCCAAGACAGGGGTCGAGGTACCGGGGAGCTGTTTTTT
TRBV5-1	TRBD1	TRBJ1-3	once	CASRAGQGSGNTIYF	TGCGCCAGCAGGGCGGGACAGGGCTCTGGAAACACCATATATTTT
TRBV19	NA	TRBJ2-1	few	CASSMAGRRFF	TGTGCCAGTAGTATGGCAGGGAGGAGATTCTTC
TRBV27	NA	TRBJ2-1	NA	CASTGGIHNEQFF	TGTGCCAGCACCGGGGGAATCCACAATGAGCAGTTCTTC
TRBV6-6	TRBD1	TRBJ2-7	NA	CASSYWGQGSYEQYF	TGTGCCAGCAGTTACTGGGGACAGGGAAGCTACGAGCAGTACTTC